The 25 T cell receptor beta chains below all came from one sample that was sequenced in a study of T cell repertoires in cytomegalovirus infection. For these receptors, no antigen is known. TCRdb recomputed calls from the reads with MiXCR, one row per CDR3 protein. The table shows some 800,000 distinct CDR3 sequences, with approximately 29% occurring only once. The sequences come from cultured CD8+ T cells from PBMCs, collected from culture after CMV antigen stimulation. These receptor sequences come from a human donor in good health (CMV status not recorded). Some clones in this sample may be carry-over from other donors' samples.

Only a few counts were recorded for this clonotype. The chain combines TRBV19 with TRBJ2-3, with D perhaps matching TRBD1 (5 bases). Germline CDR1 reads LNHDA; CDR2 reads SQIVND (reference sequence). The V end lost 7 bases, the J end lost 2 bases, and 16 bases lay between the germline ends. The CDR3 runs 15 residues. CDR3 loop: CASTPQPGPTDTQYF. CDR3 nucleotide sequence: TGTGCCAGTACCCCCCAGCCAGGGCCCACAGATACGCAGTATTTT. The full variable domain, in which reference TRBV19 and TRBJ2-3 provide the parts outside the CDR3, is DGGITQSPKYLFRKEGQNVTLSCEQNLNHDAMYWYRQDPGQGLRLIYYSQIVNDFQKGDIAEGYSVSREKKESFPLTVTSAQKNPTAFYLCASTPQPGPTDTQYFGPGTRLTVL.

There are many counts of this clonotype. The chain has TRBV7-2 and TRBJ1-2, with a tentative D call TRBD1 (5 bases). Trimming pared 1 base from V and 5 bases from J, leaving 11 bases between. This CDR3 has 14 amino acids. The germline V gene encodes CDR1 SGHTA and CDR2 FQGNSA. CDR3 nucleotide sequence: TGTGCCAGCAGCTTAGACCAGGGTTGGTATGGCTACACCTTC. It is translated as CASSLDQGWYGYTF.

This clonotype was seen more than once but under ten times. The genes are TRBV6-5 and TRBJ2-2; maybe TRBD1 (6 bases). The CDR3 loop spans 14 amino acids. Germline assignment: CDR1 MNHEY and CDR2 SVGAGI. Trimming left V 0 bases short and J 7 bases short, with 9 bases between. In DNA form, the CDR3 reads TGTGCCAGCAGTTACTCAACAGGGTTCGGGGAGCTGTTTTTT. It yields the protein CASSYSTGFGELFF.

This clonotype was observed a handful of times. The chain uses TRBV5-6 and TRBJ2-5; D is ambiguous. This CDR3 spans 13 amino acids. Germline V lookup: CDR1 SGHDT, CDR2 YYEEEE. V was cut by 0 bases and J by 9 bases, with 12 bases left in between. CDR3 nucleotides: TGTGCCAGCAGCTTGGAAGGCCTCGAGTCCCAGTACTTC. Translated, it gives CASSLEGLESQYF.

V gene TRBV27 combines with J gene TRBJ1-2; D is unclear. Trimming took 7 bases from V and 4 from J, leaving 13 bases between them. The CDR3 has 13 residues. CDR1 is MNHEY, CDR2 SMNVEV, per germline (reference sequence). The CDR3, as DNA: TGTGCCAGCAAGCCAGGAAGAGCCTATGGCTACACCTTC. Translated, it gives CASKPGRAYGYTF.

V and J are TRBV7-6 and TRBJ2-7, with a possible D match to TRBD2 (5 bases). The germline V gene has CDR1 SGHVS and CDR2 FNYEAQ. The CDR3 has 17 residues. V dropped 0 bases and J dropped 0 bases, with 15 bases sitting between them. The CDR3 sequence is CASSLAGWAGSSYEQYF. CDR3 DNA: TGTGCCAGCAGCTTAGCGGGATGGGCGGGCAGCTCCTACGAGCAGTACTTC.

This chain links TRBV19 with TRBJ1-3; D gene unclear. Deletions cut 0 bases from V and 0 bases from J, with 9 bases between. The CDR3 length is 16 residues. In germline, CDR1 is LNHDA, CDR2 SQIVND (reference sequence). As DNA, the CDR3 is TGTGCCAGTAGTATAGAACCGCCGTCCTCTGGAAACACCATATATTTT. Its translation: CASSIEPPSSGNTIYF.

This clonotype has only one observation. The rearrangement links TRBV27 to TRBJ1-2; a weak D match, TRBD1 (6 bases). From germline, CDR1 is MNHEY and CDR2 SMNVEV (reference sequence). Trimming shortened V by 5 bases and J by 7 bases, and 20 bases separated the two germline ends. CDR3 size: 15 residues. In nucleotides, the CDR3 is TGTGCCAGCAGTCCCAGGAGGGGGATTTTTCGTGGCTACACCTTC. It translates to CASSPRRGIFRGYTF.

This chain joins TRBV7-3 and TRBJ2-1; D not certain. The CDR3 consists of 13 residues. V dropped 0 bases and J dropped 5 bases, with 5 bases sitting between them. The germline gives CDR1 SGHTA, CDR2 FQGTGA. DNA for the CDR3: TGTGCCAGCAGCTTAACGGCAAACAATGAGCAGTTCTTC. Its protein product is CASSLTANNEQFF.

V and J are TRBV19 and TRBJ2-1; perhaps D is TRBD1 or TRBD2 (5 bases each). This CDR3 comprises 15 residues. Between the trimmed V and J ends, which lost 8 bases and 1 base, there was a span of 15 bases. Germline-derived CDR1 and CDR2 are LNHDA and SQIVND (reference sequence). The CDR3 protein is CASCVGVGSYNEQFF. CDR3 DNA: TGTGCCAGTTGTGTGGGGGTTGGGTCCTACAATGAGCAGTTCTTC.

CDR3 in amino acids: CASNPDGVGWNTEAFF. CDR3 DNA sequence: TGTGCCAGCAACCCCGATGGGGTAGGGTGGAACACTGAAGCTTTCTTT. J is TRBJ1-1 and V is TRBV6-1; D remains unclear. V lost 7 bases, J lost 1 base, and 19 bases lay in between. Germline CDR1 reads MNHNS; CDR2 reads SASEGT. This CDR3 contains 16 residues.

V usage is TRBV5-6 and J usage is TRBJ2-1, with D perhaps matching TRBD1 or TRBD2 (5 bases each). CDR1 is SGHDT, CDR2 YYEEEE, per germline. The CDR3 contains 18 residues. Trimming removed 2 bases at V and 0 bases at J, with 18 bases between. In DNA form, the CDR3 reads TGTGCCAGCAGCTTAACCCCGGGGCGTCCCAGCTCCTACAATGAGCAGTTCTTC. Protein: CASSLTPGRPSSYNEQFF.

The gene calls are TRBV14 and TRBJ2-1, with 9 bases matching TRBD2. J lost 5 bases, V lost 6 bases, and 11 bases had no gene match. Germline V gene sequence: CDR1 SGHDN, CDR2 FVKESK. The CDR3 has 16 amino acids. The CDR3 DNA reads TGTGCCAGCAGTCAGCCGCTAGCGGGGAAGCACAATGAGCAGTTCTTC. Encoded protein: CASSQPLAGKHNEQFF.

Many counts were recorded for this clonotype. Written as DNA, the CDR3 is TGTGCCAGCAGTCAGGGAGGGCTCACTGAAGCTTTCTTT. Translation gives CASSQGGLTEAFF. The chain combines TRBV7-6 with TRBJ1-1, with D possibly being TRBD1 (5 bases). This CDR3 contains 13 residues. V was trimmed by 6 bases and J by 4 bases, leaving 12 bases between them. Germline CDR1 SGHVS, CDR2 FNYEAQ.

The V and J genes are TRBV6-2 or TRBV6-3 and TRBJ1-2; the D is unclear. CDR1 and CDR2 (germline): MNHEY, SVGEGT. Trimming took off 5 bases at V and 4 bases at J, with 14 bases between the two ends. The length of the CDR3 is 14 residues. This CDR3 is CASSPRAGPYGYTF. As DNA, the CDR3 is TGTGCCAGCAGTCCACGGGCCGGCCCCTATGGCTACACCTTC.

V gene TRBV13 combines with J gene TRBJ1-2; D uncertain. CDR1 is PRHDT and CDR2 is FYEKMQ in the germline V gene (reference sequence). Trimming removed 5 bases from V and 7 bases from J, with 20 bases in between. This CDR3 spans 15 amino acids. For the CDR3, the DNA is TGTGCCAGCAGCACCTCACCGGGCCCCTCTAGTGGCTACACCTTC. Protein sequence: CASSTSPGPSSGYTF.

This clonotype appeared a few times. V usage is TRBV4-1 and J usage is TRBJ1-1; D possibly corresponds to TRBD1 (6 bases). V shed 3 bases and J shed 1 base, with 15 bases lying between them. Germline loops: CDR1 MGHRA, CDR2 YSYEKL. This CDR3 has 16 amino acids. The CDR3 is CASSQRQGTRNTEAFF. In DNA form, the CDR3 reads TGCGCCAGCAGCCAGAGGCAGGGGACGCGGAACACTGAAGCTTTCTTT.

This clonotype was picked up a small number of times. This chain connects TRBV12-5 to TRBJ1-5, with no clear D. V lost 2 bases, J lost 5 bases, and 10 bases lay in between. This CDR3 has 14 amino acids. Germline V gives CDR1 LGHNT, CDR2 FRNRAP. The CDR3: CASGLPLGDQPQHF. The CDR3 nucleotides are TGTGCTAGTGGTTTGCCCCTCGGGGATCAGCCCCAGCATTTT. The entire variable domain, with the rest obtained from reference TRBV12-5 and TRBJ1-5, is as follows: DARVTQTPRHKVTEMGQEVTMRCQPILGHNTVFWYRQTMMQGLELLAYFRNRAPLDDSGMPKDRFSAEMPDATLATLKIQPSEPRDSAVYFCASGLPLGDQPQHFGDGTRLSIL.

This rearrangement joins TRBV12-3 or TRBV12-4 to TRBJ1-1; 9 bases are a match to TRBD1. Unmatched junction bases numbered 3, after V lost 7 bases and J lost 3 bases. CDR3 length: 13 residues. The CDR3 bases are TGTGCCAGCATGGACAGGGGAGACACTGAAGCTTTCTTT. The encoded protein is CASMDRGDTEAFF.

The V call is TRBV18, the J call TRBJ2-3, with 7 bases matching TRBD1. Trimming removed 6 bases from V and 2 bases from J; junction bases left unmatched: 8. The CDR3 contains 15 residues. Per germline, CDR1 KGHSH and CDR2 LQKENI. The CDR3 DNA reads TGTGCCAGCTCCCTGACAGGGCAAAACACAGATACGCAGTATTTT. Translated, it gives CASSLTGQNTDTQYF.

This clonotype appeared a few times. The CDR3 bases are TGTGCCAGCAGGTCCGGAGTCTTCTACGAGCAGTACTTC. Its protein is CASRSGVFYEQYF. The chain links TRBV27 to TRBJ2-7; D gene ambiguous. V gave up 6 bases and J gave up 3 bases, with 12 bases separating them. This CDR3 spans 13 amino acids. Germline loops: CDR1 MNHEY, CDR2 SMNVEV (reference sequence).

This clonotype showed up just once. The CDR3 protein is CASIGQGGSEQYV. In DNA form, the CDR3 reads TGTGCCAGCATCGGACAGGGAGGTTCCGAGCAGTACGTC. This rearrangement joins TRBV6-6 to TRBJ2-7, with TRBD1 matching over 8 bases. This CDR3 has 13 amino acids. After removal of 7 bases from V and 6 bases from J, the junction contained 8 bases not matched to a gene. Germline CDR1 MNHNY, CDR2 SVGAGI (reference sequence).

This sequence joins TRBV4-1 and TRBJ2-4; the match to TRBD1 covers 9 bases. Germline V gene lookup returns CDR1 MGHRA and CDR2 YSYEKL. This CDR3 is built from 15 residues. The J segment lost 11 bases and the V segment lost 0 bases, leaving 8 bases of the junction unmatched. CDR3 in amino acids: CASSQDWDRETVQYF. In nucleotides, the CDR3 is TGCGCCAGCAGCCAAGACTGGGACAGGGAAACTGTTCAGTACTTC.

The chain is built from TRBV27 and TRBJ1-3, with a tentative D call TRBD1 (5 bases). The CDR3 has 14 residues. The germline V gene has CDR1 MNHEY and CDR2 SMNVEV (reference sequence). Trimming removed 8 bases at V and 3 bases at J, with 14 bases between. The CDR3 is CASRVGVDGNTIYF. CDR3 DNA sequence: TGTGCCAGCCGAGTGGGGGTAGATGGAAACACCATATATTTT.

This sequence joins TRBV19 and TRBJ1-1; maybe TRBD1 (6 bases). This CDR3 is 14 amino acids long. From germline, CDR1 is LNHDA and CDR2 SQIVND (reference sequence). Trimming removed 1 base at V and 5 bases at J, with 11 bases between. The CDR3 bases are TGTGCCAGTAGTATAGGGGGGGGCAGGACTGAAGCTTTCTTT. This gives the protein CASSIGGGRTEAFF. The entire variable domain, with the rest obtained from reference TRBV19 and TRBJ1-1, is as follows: DGGITQSPKYLFRKEGQNVTLSCEQNLNHDAMYWYRQDPGQGLRLIYYSQIVNDFQKGDIAEGYSVSREKKESFPLTVTSAQKNPTAFYLCASSIGGGRTEAFFGQGTRLTVV.